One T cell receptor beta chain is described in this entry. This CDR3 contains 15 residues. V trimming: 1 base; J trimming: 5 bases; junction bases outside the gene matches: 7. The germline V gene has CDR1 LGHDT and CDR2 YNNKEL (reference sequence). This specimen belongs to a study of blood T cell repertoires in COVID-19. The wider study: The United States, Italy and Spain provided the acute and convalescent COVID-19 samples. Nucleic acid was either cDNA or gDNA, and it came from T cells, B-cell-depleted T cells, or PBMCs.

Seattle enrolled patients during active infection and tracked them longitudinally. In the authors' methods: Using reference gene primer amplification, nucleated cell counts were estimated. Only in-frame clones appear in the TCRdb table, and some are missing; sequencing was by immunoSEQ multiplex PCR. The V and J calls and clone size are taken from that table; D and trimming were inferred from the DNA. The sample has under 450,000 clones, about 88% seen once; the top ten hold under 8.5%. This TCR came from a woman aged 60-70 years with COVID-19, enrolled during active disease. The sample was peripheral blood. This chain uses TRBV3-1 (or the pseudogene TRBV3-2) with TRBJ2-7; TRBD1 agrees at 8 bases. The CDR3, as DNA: TGTGCCAGCAGCCAAGCCGGGACAGGCCATCACGAGCAGTACTTC. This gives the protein CASSQAGTGHHEQYF.